This T cell receptor (beta chain) appears in the sequencing data of a study of blood T cell repertoires in COVID-19. Study overall: Acute and convalescent COVID-19 specimens originated in the United States, Italy and Spain. The cDNA or gDNA used as material had been derived from T cells, B-cell-depleted T cells, or PBMCs.

Trimming cost V 3 bases and J 4 bases, with 16 bases left between them. CDR3 length: 16 residues. Germline CDR1 KGHSH, CDR2 LQKENI. As processed by the authors: The assay estimated nucleated cells by amplifying reference gene primers. Assay used: immunoSEQ multiplex PCR; TCRdb lists only in-frame clones, some missing. V and J calls and clone size are copied from that table; D and trimming were computed from the DNA. In the table there are 35,000 to 45,000 clones, about nine tenths of which are singletons. Sequences were obtained from peripheral blood. The chain employs TRBV18 and TRBJ1-3; the D gene is possibly TRBD1 (6 bases). This sequence originates from a human donor in a cohort sampled during active COVID-19. The CDR3 sequence is CASSPEQGGKGNTIYF. The DNA for the CDR3 is TGTGCCAGCTCACCCGAACAGGGAGGGAAAGGAAACACCATATATTTT.